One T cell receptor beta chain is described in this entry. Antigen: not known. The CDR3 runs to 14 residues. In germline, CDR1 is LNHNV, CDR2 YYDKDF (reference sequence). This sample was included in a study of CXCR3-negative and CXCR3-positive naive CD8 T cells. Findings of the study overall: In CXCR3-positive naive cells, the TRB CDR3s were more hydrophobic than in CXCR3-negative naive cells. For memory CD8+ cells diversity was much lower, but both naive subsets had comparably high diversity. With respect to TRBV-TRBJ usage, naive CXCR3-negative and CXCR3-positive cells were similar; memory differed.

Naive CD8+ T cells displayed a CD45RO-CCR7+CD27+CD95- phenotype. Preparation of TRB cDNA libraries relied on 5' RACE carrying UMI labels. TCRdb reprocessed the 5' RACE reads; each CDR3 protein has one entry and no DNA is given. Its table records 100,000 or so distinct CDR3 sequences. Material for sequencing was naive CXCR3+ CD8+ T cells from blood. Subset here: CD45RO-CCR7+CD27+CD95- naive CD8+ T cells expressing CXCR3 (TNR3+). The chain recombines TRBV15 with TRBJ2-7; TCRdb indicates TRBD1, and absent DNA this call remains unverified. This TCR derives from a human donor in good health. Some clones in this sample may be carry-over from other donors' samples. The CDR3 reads CATSDDRAAYEQYF. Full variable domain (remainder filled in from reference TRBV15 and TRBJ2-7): DAMVIQNPRYQVTQFGKPVTLSCSQTLNHNVMYWYQQKSSQAPKLLFHYYDKDFNNEADTPDNFQSRRPNTSFCFLDIRSPGLGDTAMYLCATSDDRAAYEQYFGPGTRLTVT.